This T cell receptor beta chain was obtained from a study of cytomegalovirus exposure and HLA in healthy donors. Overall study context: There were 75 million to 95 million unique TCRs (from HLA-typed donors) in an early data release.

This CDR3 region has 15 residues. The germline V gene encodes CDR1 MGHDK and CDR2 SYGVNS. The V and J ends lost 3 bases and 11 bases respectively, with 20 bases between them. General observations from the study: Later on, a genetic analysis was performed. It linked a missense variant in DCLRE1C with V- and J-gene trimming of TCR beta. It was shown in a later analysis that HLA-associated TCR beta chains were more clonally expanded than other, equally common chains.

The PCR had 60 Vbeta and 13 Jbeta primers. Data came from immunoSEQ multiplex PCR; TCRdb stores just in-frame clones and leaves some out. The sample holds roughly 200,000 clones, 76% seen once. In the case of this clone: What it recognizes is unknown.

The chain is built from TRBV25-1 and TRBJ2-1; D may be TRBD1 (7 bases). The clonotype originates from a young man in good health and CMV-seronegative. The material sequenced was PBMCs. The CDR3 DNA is TGTGCCAGCAGTGATACCAGGGGGGATACAATGAAGCAGTTCTTC. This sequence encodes CASSDTRGDTMKQFF. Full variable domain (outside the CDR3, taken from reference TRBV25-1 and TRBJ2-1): EADIYQTPRYLVIGTGKKITLECSQTMGHDKMYWYQQDPGMELHLIHYSYGVNSTEKGDLSSESTVSRIRTEHFPLTLESARPSHTSQYLCASSDTRGDTMKQFFGPGTRLTVL.